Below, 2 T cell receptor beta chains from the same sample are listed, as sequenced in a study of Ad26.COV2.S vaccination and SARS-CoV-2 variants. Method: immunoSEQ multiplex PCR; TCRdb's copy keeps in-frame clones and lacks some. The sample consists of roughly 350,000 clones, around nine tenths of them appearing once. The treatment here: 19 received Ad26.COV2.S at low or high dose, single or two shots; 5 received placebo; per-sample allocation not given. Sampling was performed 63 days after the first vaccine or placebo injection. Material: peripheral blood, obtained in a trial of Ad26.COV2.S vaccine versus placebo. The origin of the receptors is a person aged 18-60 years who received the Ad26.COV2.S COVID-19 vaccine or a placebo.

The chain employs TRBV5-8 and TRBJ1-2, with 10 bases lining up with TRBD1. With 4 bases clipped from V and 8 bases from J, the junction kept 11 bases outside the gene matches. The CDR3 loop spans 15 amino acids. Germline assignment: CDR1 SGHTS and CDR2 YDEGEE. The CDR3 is CASSPGQGTRGGYTF. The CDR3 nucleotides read TGTGCCAGCAGCCCGGGACAGGGGACACGAGGGGGCTACACCTTC. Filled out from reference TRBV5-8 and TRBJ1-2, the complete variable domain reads EAGVTQSPTHLIKTRGQQATLRCSPISGHTSVYWYQQALGLGLQFLLWYDEGEERNRGNFPPRFSGRQFPNYSSELNVNALELEDSALYLCASSPGQGTRGGYTFGSGTRLTVV.

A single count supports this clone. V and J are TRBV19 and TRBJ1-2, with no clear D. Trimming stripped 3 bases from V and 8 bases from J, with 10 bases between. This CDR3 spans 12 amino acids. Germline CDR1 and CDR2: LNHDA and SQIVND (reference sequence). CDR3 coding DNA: TGTGCCAGTAGTATTGGGCCGGGGGGCTACACCTTC. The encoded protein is CASSIGPGGYTF.